The 27 T cell receptor beta chains presented below share a single source sample, sequenced in a study of blood T cell repertoires in COVID-19. Profiled with immunoSEQ multiplex PCR; TCRdb holds only in-frame clones, not every one. The sample includes about 200,000 clones, 84% of them seen just once. The source material was peripheral blood. The source is an elderly woman with COVID-19, enrolled during active disease.

This clone was seen a single time. V and J are TRBV28 and TRBJ2-7, with 8 bases matching TRBD2. The CDR3 covers 17 residues. CDR1 MDHEN and CDR2 SYDVKM come from the germline V gene. The J segment lost 6 bases and the V segment lost 1 base, leaving 14 bases of the junction unmatched. The chain's CDR3 is CASSLSSGRGGSREQYF. The CDR3 DNA is TGTGCCAGCAGTTTATCCTCTGGCCGCGGGGGGTCCCGCGAGCAGTACTTC.

V and J are TRBV2 and TRBJ1-5; a possible D gene is TRBD1 (5 bases). CDR3 length: 13 amino acids. Per the germline V gene, CDR1 is SNHLY and CDR2 is FYNNEI. Between the trimmed V and J ends, which lost 11 bases and 7 bases, there was a span of 18 bases. CDR3 loop: CAGNLRGGQPQHF. CDR3 DNA: TGTGCCGGCAACCTGCGGGGCGGCCAGCCCCAGCATTTT.

The chain carries TRBV9 and TRBJ1-1; D unresolved. With 0 bases removed from V and 5 bases from J, the gap between germline ends came to 8 bases. This CDR3 is 13 amino acids long. Germline CDR1 reads SGDLS; CDR2 reads YYNGEE. This CDR3 reads CASSVDFLTEAFF. The CDR3 DNA is TGTGCCAGCAGCGTAGATTTTTTAACTGAAGCTTTCTTT.

The rearrangement uses TRBV28 and TRBJ1-5, with TRBD1 matching 9 bases. The V and J ends lost 5 bases and 1 base, in that order; junction bases with no gene match: 6. The CDR3 consists of 16 residues. Looked up from germline, CDR1 is MDHEN and CDR2 is SYDVKM. The CDR3 DNA reads as TGTGCCAGCAGTGTACAGGGGGCGAGGAGCAATCAGCCCCAGCATTTT. The encoded protein is CASSVQGARSNQPQHF.

J is TRBJ2-5 and V is TRBV7-9; D call uncertain. CDR3 length: 12 residues. V was shortened by 4 bases and J by 5 bases, with 8 bases between the two germline ends. From germline, CDR1 is SEHNR and CDR2 FQNEAQ (reference sequence). For the CDR3, the DNA is TGTGCCAGCAGCTCCGTCGGGGAGACCCAGTACTTC. Translated: CASSSVGETQYF.

V is TRBV15 and J is TRBJ1-5, with TRBD1 matching 12 bases. The CDR3 extends over 15 amino acids. V trimming: 6 bases; J trimming: 4 bases; junction bases outside the gene matches: 4. Germline values: CDR1 LNHNV, CDR2 YYDKDF (reference sequence). CDR3 amino acids: CATSAGQGANQPQHF. As DNA, the CDR3 is TGTGCCACCAGTGCGGGACAGGGGGCTAATCAGCCCCAGCATTTT.

The chain carries TRBV3-1 (or the pseudogene TRBV3-2) and TRBJ2-1; D perhaps matches TRBD2 (5 bases). The V and J ends lost 6 bases and 0 bases respectively, with 15 bases between them. The CDR3 is made up of 16 amino acids. Germline loops: CDR1 LGHDT, CDR2 YNNKEL (reference sequence). CDR3 loop: CASRQISGSSYNEQFF. DNA for the CDR3: TGTGCCAGCAGACAGATAAGCGGTAGCTCCTACAATGAGCAGTTCTTC.

This chain links TRBV11-3 with TRBJ2-1; TRBD2 agrees at 10 bases. After removal of 2 bases from V and 5 bases from J, the junction contained 6 bases not matched to a gene. Germline CDR1 SGHNT, CDR2 YENEEA. CDR3 length equals 16 residues. The CDR3 nucleotides are TGTGCCAGCAGCTTATCCAGCGGGGGGGTTCACAATGAGCAGTTCTTC. Protein product: CASSLSSGGVHNEQFF. The full variable domain, with the rest looked up from reference TRBV11-3 and TRBJ2-1, is EAGVVQSPRYKIIEKKQPVAFWCNPISGHNTLYWYLQNLGQGPELLIRYENEEAVDDSQLPKDRFSAERLKGVDSTLKIQPAELGDSAVYLCASSLSSGGVHNEQFFGPGTRLTVL.

The V and J genes are TRBV9 and TRBJ1-3; TRBD1 matches at 9 bases. Losses at the gene ends were 3 bases for V and 3 bases for J; bases not matched to a gene: 4. The germline gives CDR1 SGDLS, CDR2 YYNGEE. CDR3 size: 15 residues. CDR3 DNA: TGTGCCAGCAGCGCGGACAGGGGATATGGAAACACCATATATTTT. Protein: CASSADRGYGNTIYF.

This sequence joins TRBV9 and TRBJ2-1; possibly TRBD1 for D (6 bases). The ends were cut back, 0 bases at V and 10 bases at J, with 8 bases in the middle. The CDR3 runs 12 residues. Germline V lookup: CDR1 SGDLS, CDR2 YYNGEE. The CDR3 spells CASSVAGTEQFF. CDR3 sequence (DNA): TGTGCCAGCAGCGTAGCCGGGACAGAGCAGTTCTTC.

This clone has a handful of counts. This rearrangement joins TRBV6-5 to TRBJ2-7; the match to TRBD1 covers 7 bases. Germline-derived CDR1 and CDR2 are MNHEY and SVGAGI. V lost 6 bases, J lost 0 bases, and 8 bases stayed unmatched. The CDR3 is 15 residues long. As DNA, the CDR3 is TGTGCCAGCAGCTGGGACAGCTCCGGCTCCTACGAGCAGTACTTC. This gives the protein CASSWDSSGSYEQYF.

The rearrangement uses TRBV9 and TRBJ2-1; no reliable D call. Germline values: CDR1 SGDLS, CDR2 YYNGEE. V shed 8 bases and J shed 0 bases, with 15 bases lying between them. This CDR3 spans 15 amino acids. The CDR3 is CASSGLASSYNEQFF. CDR3 coding DNA: TGTGCCAGTTCTGGGTTGGCTAGCTCCTACAATGAGCAGTTCTTC.

This clone was seen only once. A read error may account for a junction end that differs from germline. V is TRBV28 and J is TRBJ1-5, with 9 nucleotides matching TRBD1. Germline CDR1 and CDR2: MDHEN and SYDVKM. The CDR3 contains 14 residues. The CDR3 sequence: CASGLGQGIQPQHF. CDR3 in DNA: TGTGCCAGCGGTTTGGGACAGGGTATTCAGCCCCAGCATTTT.

The rearrangement links TRBV3-1 (or the pseudogene TRBV3-2) to TRBJ2-7, with a tentative D call TRBD2 (6 bases). The V gene lost 3 bases and the J gene lost 6 bases, with 6 bases spanning the gap. This CDR3 comprises 11 residues. Germline V gene data show CDR1 as LGHDT and CDR2 as YNNKEL (reference sequence). In nucleotides, the CDR3 is TGTGCCAGCAGCCAGGGGGGCGAGCAGTACTTC. It specifies CASSQGGEQYF.

The J gene is TRBJ1-2, the V gene TRBV29-1; D is possibly TRBD1 (5 bases). Germline V CDR1 and CDR2: SQVTM, ANQGSEA. V lost 8 bases to trimming and J lost 8 bases, with 21 bases between them. The CDR3 loop spans 13 amino acids. The CDR3 sequence: CSTQGLVLQGYTF. CDR3 sequence (DNA): TGCAGCACCCAGGGATTGGTACTGCAGGGCTACACCTTC.

This sequence joins TRBV14 and TRBJ2-3; TRBD2 is a possible D gene (5 bases). The CDR3 loop spans 16 amino acids. V gave up 5 bases and J gave up 0 bases, with 15 bases separating them. The germline gives CDR1 SGHDN, CDR2 FVKESK. CDR3 sequence: CASSEKRPLSTDTQYF. DNA of the CDR3: TGTGCCAGCAGCGAAAAGCGGCCGCTAAGCACAGATACGCAGTATTTT.

This sequence joins TRBV21-1 and TRBJ1-3; the table assigns TRBD1, which was not confirmed against the DNA. TRBV21-1 is a listed pseudogene. The CDR3 consists of 17 residues. Written as DNA, the CDR3 is TGTGCCAGCAGCAAAGGTCAGGGACAGGGGTGTGGAAACACCATATATTTT. Translated, it gives CASSKGQGQGCGNTIYF.

The rearrangement uses TRBV6-5 and TRBJ1-1, with 7 bases aligning to TRBD1. After removal of 5 bases from V and 1 base from J, the junction contained 4 bases not matched to a gene. The CDR3 sequence is 14 residues long. Germline V lookup: CDR1 MNHEY, CDR2 SVGAGI. The CDR3 loop reads CASSIRQGNTEAFF. The CDR3 DNA reads TGTGCCAGCAGTATCCGACAGGGGAACACTGAAGCTTTCTTT.

The V call is TRBV24-1, the J call TRBJ2-2, with D unclear. Germline-derived CDR1 and CDR2 are KGHDR and SFDVKD. V dropped 6 bases and J dropped 8 bases, with 12 bases sitting between them. The CDR3 totals 13 residues. The DNA of the CDR3 is TGTGCCACCAGTAACTCCCCAACGGGGGAGCTGTTTTTT. Translated, it gives CATSNSPTGELFF.

CDR3 nucleotides: TGTGCCAGCAGCCAACGACCGGGACTAGCTTCCGAGCAGTACTTC. Its translation: CASSQRPGLASEQYF. This chain connects TRBV11-2 to TRBJ2-7, with 9 bases identical to TRBD2. With 5 bases clipped from V and 6 bases from J, the junction kept 11 bases outside the gene matches. The CDR3 spans 15 residues. Germline CDR1 is SGHAT and CDR2 is FQNNGV.

The chain joins TRBV5-6 to TRBJ1-5; the D is unclear. Germline-derived CDR1 and CDR2 are SGHDT and YYEEEE. V lost 0 bases to trimming and J lost 5 bases, with 6 bases between them. The CDR3 has 13 residues. In DNA form, the CDR3 reads TGTGCCAGCAGCTTGGGAAGAGATCAGCCCCAGCATTTT. It encodes CASSLGRDQPQHF.

The V call is TRBV7-8, the J call TRBJ2-7; D not certain. Between the trimmed V and J ends, which lost 0 bases and 4 bases, there was a span of 4 bases. The germline gives CDR1 SGHVS, CDR2 FQNEAQ. CDR3 length equals 12 residues. CDR3 sequence (DNA): TGTGCCAGCAGCTTAGCCCCTTACGAGCAGTACTTC. Translation: CASSLAPYEQYF.

The chain uses TRBV2 and TRBJ2-5, with 8 bases lining up with TRBD2. V shed 4 bases, J shed 1 base, and the junction held 5 bases outside the gene matches. The germline V gene has CDR1 SNHLY and CDR2 FYNNEI. The CDR3 sequence is 15 residues long. The CDR3 loop reads CASSGSSGFQETQYF. CDR3 bases: TGTGCCAGCAGTGGGTCTAGCGGGTTCCAAGAGACCCAGTACTTC.

The chain couples TRBV7-3 to TRBJ1-1; no definite D call. The CDR3 covers 14 residues. Between the trimmed V and J ends, which lost 5 bases and 2 bases, there was a span of 12 bases. Germline CDR1 SGHTA, CDR2 FQGTGA. CDR3 in amino acids: CASSPNTRNTEAFF. The CDR3 nucleotides are TGTGCCAGCAGCCCAAACACCAGAAACACTGAAGCTTTCTTT.

This clone appeared a few times. CDR3 protein: CSASLDPRRPYGYTF. As DNA, the CDR3 is TGCAGTGCTAGTCTAGACCCCCGTCGACCCTATGGCTACACCTTC. V is TRBV20-1 and J is TRBJ1-2; unclear D gene. Germline V gene lookup returns CDR1 DFQATT and CDR2 SNEGSKA (reference sequence). The CDR3 is 15 amino acids. Trimming took 3 bases from V and 4 from J, leaving 18 bases between them.

The V call is TRBV2, the J call TRBJ1-2; TRBD1 aligns across 8 bases. The germline V gene has CDR1 SNHLY and CDR2 FYNNEI. V was pared by 1 base and J by 4 bases, with 8 bases of the junction left unmatched. The CDR3 is made up of 16 amino acids. The CDR3 protein is CASSEVGQGAIYGYTF. CDR3 sequence (DNA): TGTGCCAGCAGTGAAGTGGGGCAGGGGGCTATCTATGGCTACACCTTC.

The chain carries TRBV6-6 and TRBJ2-1; 7 bases agree with TRBD1. Germline values: CDR1 MNHNY, CDR2 SVGAGI (reference sequence). With 5 bases clipped from V and 2 bases from J, the junction kept 6 bases outside the gene matches. There are 15 residues in the CDR3. As DNA, the CDR3 is TGTGCCAGCAGTACGCCGGGGACAGCCTACAATGAGCAGTTCTTC. It codes for CASSTPGTAYNEQFF.